Listed below are T cell receptor beta chains from one sample, sequenced in a study of CD8+ T cells in alopecia areata. Clones were read by immunoSEQ multiplex PCR, and TCRdb kept only the in-frame ones, dropping some. The sample lists 150,000 to 200,000 clones, 50% to 70% occurring once. The sequencing used CD4+ T cells sorted from blood, collected at week 0. These receptors all come from a human donor with alopecia areata. Each CDR3 is given with its conserved first and last residue. The D gene is left open where the match is weak. Some rows mark clone size as missing; the rest say once, few, many or name a class of expanded clone.

CSVERQLNTEAFF	TGCAGCGTCGAAAGGCAATTGAACACTGAAGCTTTCTTT	once	TRBV29-1	TRBJ1-1	-
CASSYMTGGSSGYTF	TGTGCCAGCAGTTACATGACAGGGGGATCGTCCGGCTACACCTTC	-	TRBV6-5	TRBJ1-2	TRBD1
CASRDGTGKNTEAFF	TGTGCCAGCAGAGACGGGACAGGGAAGAACACTGAAGCTTTCTTT	few	TRBV11-3	TRBJ1-1	TRBD1
CASSYPQGMGRGSPLHF	TGTGCCAGCAGCTACCCCCAGGGGATGGGCAGAGGTTCACCCCTCCACTTT	-	TRBV28	TRBJ1-6	-
CASSQVGRENANYGYTF	TGCGCCAGCAGCCAAGTAGGCAGGGAGAATGCTAACTATGGCTACACCTTC	few	TRBV4-1	TRBJ1-2	-
CASSLARAGSHSPLHF	TGTGCCAGCAGCTTAGCCCGGGCCGGCAGCCATTCACCCCTCCACTTT	-	TRBV7-9	TRBJ1-6	-
CASSLTGRGHQPQHF	TGTGCCAGCAGCTTAACCGGCAGGGGGCATCAGCCCCAGCATTTT	-	TRBV7-9	TRBJ1-5	TRBD1
CSVERGRQNAEAFF	TGCAGCGTTGAGAGGGGACGGCAGAACGCTGAAGCTTTCTTT	few	TRBV29-1	TRBJ1-1	-
CASSQEERQPQHF	TGCGCCAGCAGCCAAGAAGAACGTCAGCCCCAGCATTTT	-	TRBV4-1	TRBJ1-5	-
CASSSQGYQETQYF	TGTGCCAGCTCCTCCCAGGGATACCAAGAGACCCAGTACTTC	-	TRBV14	TRBJ2-5	-
CAGGQITGELFF	TGTGCCGGGGGGCAGATCACCGGGGAGCTGTTTTTT	-	TRBV6-5	TRBJ2-2	-
CASSLTANTEAFF	TGTGCCAGCAGCCTAACGGCTAACACTGAAGCTTTCTTT	few	TRBV14	TRBJ1-1	-
CASSLDQSSYNEQFF	TGTGCCAGCAGCTTAGATCAGAGCTCCTACAATGAGCAGTTCTTC	-	TRBV7-3	TRBJ2-1	-
CASSLVAGRGDTEAFF	TGTGCCAGCAGCTTGGTGGCAGGGCGGGGGGACACTGAAGCTTTCTTT	-	TRBV5-6	TRBJ1-1	-
CASSSDRPPYEQYF	TGCGCCAGCAGCTCCGACAGGCCCCCCTACGAGCAGTACTTC	-	TRBV5-1	TRBJ2-7	-
CASSGQATGELFF	TGTGCCAGCAGTGGACAGGCCACCGGGGAGCTGTTTTTT	-	TRBV2	TRBJ2-2	-
CASSLGQGYSPLHF	TGTGCCAGCAGTTTGGGACAGGGATACTCACCCCTCCACTTT	-	TRBV27	TRBJ1-6	TRBD1
CASSHGGTGPYEQYF	TGCGCCAGCAGCCATGGTGGGACAGGACCCTACGAGCAGTACTTC	-	TRBV4-1	TRBJ2-7	TRBD1
CSVPRQGGGYEQYF	TGCAGCGTGCCCCGACAGGGAGGGGGGTACGAGCAGTACTTC	-	TRBV29-1	TRBJ2-7	-
CSVDHKADNEQFF	TGCAGCGTTGACCATAAGGCGGACAATGAGCAGTTCTTC	-	TRBV29-1	TRBJ2-1	-
CASSLEGGGYNEQFF	TGCGCCAGCAGCTTGGAGGGCGGGGGCTACAATGAGCAGTTCTTC	few	TRBV5-1	TRBJ2-1	TRBD2
CASSLATGVQTDTQYF	TGTGCCAGCAGCTTAGCAACCGGGGTCCAAACAGATACGCAGTATTTT	-	TRBV7-9	TRBJ2-3	-
CSVEDGRVEGFHGYTF	TGCAGCGTTGAAGATGGCCGCGTTGAGGGCTTCCATGGCTACACCTTC	-	TRBV29-1	TRBJ1-2	-
CASSLGRSETQYF	TGTGCCAGCAGCTTAGGTCGTTCCGAGACCCAGTACTTC	few	TRBV11-2	TRBJ2-5	-